This TCR beta chain stems from a study of Graves' ophthalmopathy and Graves' hyperthyroidism (dated by TCRdb to 2016 to 2018). At the level of the whole study: Peripheral blood was collected before any treatment was given, at the time of initial diagnosis. To tell Graves' ophthalmopathy apart from Graves' hyperthyroidism, and to predict which patients would progress to ophthalmopathy, the study relied on TCR beta repertoire signatures. In total, some 130 blood samples were TCR-sequenced: fewer than 50 ophthalmopathy, 75 hyperthyroidism and some 17 hyperthyroidism-to-ophthalmopathy patients. A discovery set of about 99 patients (43 ophthalmopathy, around 57 stable hyperthyroidism) was enrolled to explore V-J signatures distinguishing ophthalmopathy from hyperthyroidism. An independent validation cohort was composed of 18 hyperthyroidism patients and 15 to 17 patients who later progressed from hyperthyroidism to ophthalmopathy. In a handful of hyperthyroidism patients, the T-cell repertoires found in thyroid tissue were compared with those found in blood. Once sampling was done, hyperthyroidism patients were given methimazole at a starting dose of 30 mg daily, while ophthalmopathy patients were given high-dose intravenous methylprednisolone. The 100 discovery patients were divided at random into training and test sets in a 7:3 ratio.

General findings and caveats noted by the study authors: In validation, the model predicted ophthalmopathy progression with 55% to 71% sensitivity and 72.22% specificity; around twelve predicted patients were CT-confirmed with GO in a median of approximately 6.2 months. Ophthalmopathy was separated from stable hyperthyroidism by the 13-signature model with about 89% sensitivity and around 81% specificity in cross-validation and with 80%/75% in the test set. Most of the expanded thyroid clonotypes with a frequency above 0.001 were also detected in blood, and it was suggested that the thyroid immune response may be reflected by blood repertoires. No statistical method was used to predetermine the sample size, and group allocation was not hidden from the investigators.

For repertoire sequencing, TCR beta CDR3 regions were amplified from RNA transcripts. The first round was an RT-PCR using HTBI primers with the Qiagen OneStep RT-PCR kit, and this first round was followed by a second-round multiplex PCR, then size selection and purification. The libraries underwent paired-end sequencing with 100 bp reads on an Illumina HiSeq2000. In the authors' own workflow: SOAPnuke was used to process the reads, removing any read that contained adapters or uncalled bases, had a mean Phred below 15, or lacked an exact match to the constant primer or identifier. COPE v1.2.5 was used to merge high-quality paired reads. Unique nucleotide sequences were defined as clonotypes and aligned to IMGT TRB V, D and J references using MiTCR v1.1. The analysis was limited to V-J combinations with a frequency above 0.0001, which together covered roughly 99% of the repertoires. For each V-J combination, a TCR clonal expansion and chaos score was defined as F50 clonal expansion divided by the chaos observed in the TCRdist matrix. Welch's t-statistics and random forest were used to reduce features to more than ten V-J combinations, which were fed into a naive Bayes classifier. The Morisita-Horn index was used to measure how similar the thyroid and blood repertoires were. TCRdb passed the public sequencing reads through fastp at Q25 and MiXCR, retaining productive beta sequences. Each entry merges the rows of one CDR3 protein and shows their most common DNA and genes. The V and J calls come from TCRdb's annotation, not from the publication. The sample table lists roughly 380,000 distinct CDR3 sequences, roughly 14% of them with a count of one. In total, the top ten clones hold 5.5% to 7% of the sample.

This clonotype was seen at least ten times. Its antigen specificity is not known. No qualities accompany the bases; no much larger clone lies one base away. Hyperthyroidism was considered stable if no progression to ophthalmopathy occurred within 18 months of follow-up. Hyperthyroidism patients were newly diagnosed, were aged 18 to 65 years, and had a disease duration under 2 months. Patients with other autoimmune diseases, uncontrolled infections, pregnancy or lactation were excluded from the study. Clinical symptoms, serum thyroxine, TRAb, thyroid ultrasound and orbital computed tomography were used for diagnosis. PBMCs were isolated from about 9.2 ml of fresh peripheral blood by Ficoll-Paque density gradient centrifugation. Trizol reagent was used to extract the total RNA, and its quality was then checked on an Agilent 2100 Bioanalyzer. The junction carries 15 bases between V and J, which are trimmed by 7 bases and 9 bases respectively. The CDR3 covers 13 residues, taking in both the cysteine and the phenylalanine. The read is trimmed to its CDR3 DNA, 39 bases read in frame from base 1. The germline V gene supplies CDR1 KGHDR and CDR2 SFDVKD.

Sequencing used peripheral blood. The chain is assembled from TRBV24-1 and TRBJ1-5; the D gene is not confidently resolved. The TCR sequence derives from a woman between 18 and 30 years old with stable Graves' hyperthyroidism. Donor details come from another sample of the same person, matched by shared clones. The DNA reads as follows: TGTGCCACCAGCGACCCTAACTACCCGCCCCAGCATTTT. It codes for CATSDPNYPPQHF.